The 20 T cell receptor beta chains given below trace back to one sample, sequenced in a study of T cell responses to AZD1222 COVID-19 vaccine. Clones were read by immunoSEQ multiplex PCR, and TCRdb kept only the in-frame ones, dropping some. The repertoire holds roughly 67,000 clones, with approximately 88% as singletons. The sequences come from peripheral blood, collected on day 0 of AZD1222 vaccination. The receptors here all came from an adult in good health.

CDR3 nucleotide sequence: TGTGCCAGCAGCTTTCCCCCGATACAGGGGAATGAGCAGTTCTTC. Protein product: CASSFPPIQGNEQFF. V and J are TRBV7-2 and TRBJ2-1; 7 bases are shared with TRBD1. The trim removed 3 bases at V and 7 bases at J, leaving 9 bases unmatched. CDR3 length: 15 amino acids. Germline CDR1 SGHTA, CDR2 FQGNSA.

This chain uses TRBV18 with TRBJ2-3, with TRBD2 identical over 7 bases. CDR3 length equals 15 residues. J was trimmed by 0 bases and V by 1 base; bases with no gene match: 1. Germline V gene lookup returns CDR1 KGHSH and CDR2 LQKENI. CDR3 sequence: CASSPLRGSTDTQYF. The CDR3 DNA sequence: TGTGCCAGCTCACCACTGCGGGGGAGCACAGATACGCAGTATTTT.

The rearrangement joins TRBV5-1 to TRBJ2-1, with 11 nucleotides matching TRBD2. The V gene's germline CDR1 is SGHRS and CDR2 YFSETQ. The ends lost 4 bases at V and 3 bases at J; junction bases unmatched: 3. The CDR3 extends over 15 amino acids. The CDR3 DNA reads as TGCGCCAGCAGCGTCGGGACTAGCGGCTACAATGAGCAGTTCTTC. It yields the protein CASSVGTSGYNEQFF.

This CDR3 is CASSRGAKLGEQFF. The CDR3 DNA follows: TGCGCCAGCAGCCGGGGGGCCAAACTGGGTGAGCAGTTCTTC. The rearrangement uses TRBV5-1 and TRBJ2-1; a possible D gene is TRBD2 (7 bases). Trimming removed 4 bases at V and 9 bases at J, with 17 bases between. The CDR3 consists of 14 residues. Germline lookup yields CDR1 SGHRS and CDR2 YFSETQ.

V and J are TRBV4-1 and TRBJ2-1; 16 bases are shared with TRBD2. Trimming removed 3 bases from V and 0 bases from J; junction bases left unmatched: 5. Germline V gene data show CDR1 as MGHRA and CDR2 as YSYEKL. The CDR3 length is 19 residues. The CDR3 reads CASSHPGLAGGSSYNEQFF. Written as DNA, the CDR3 is TGCGCCAGCAGCCACCCGGGACTAGCGGGGGGGAGCTCCTACAATGAGCAGTTCTTC.

This sequence joins TRBV10-2 and TRBJ2-7; no clear D gene. This CDR3 comprises 11 residues. Trimming took off 2 bases at V and 7 bases at J, with 6 bases between the two ends. The V gene's germline CDR1 is WSHSY and CDR2 SAAADI. The CDR3 coding sequence is TGCGCCAGCAGTGAGACGCGGGAGCAGTACTTC. Protein sequence: CASSETREQYF.

The V gene is TRBV9, the J gene TRBJ2-1; 11 bases line up with TRBD2. In germline, CDR1 is SGDLS, CDR2 YYNGEE. The CDR3 totals 17 residues. V lost 0 bases, J lost 3 bases, and 5 bases stayed unmatched. The CDR3 loop is CASSVGSSGGIYNEQFF. The CDR3 coding sequence is TGTGCCAGCAGCGTAGGGTCTAGCGGGGGGATCTACAATGAGCAGTTCTTC.

V is TRBV15 and J is TRBJ2-1; the D is unclear. The CDR3 covers 11 residues. The germline gives CDR1 LNHNV, CDR2 YYDKDF (reference sequence). Trimming removed 0 bases at V and 14 bases at J, with 8 bases between. The CDR3: CATSRDSAEFF. Written as DNA, the CDR3 is TGTGCCACCAGCAGAGATAGTGCGGAGTTCTTC.

The chain employs TRBV27 and TRBJ2-7; 7 bases fit TRBD2. The germline V gene has CDR1 MNHEY and CDR2 SMNVEV (reference sequence). The CDR3 spans 14 residues. The junction had 7 bases not matched to a gene; V was cut back by 5 bases and J by 3 bases. The DNA of the CDR3 is TGTGCCAGCAGTACAGCTAGCGGCTACTACGAGCAGTACTTC. Protein: CASSTASGYYEQYF.

The chain employs TRBV28 and TRBJ2-6; 9 bases align to TRBD1. Germline trimming cut 5 bases from V and 1 base from J; bases unmatched to any gene: 9. The CDR3 sequence is 18 residues long. Germline CDR1 is MDHEN and CDR2 is SYDVKM. CDR3 in amino acids: CASSSRDREESGANVLTF. The CDR3 DNA reads TGTGCCAGCAGTAGCCGGGACAGGGAAGAATCTGGGGCCAACGTCCTGACTTTC.

The J gene is TRBJ1-2, the V gene TRBV19; a weak D match, TRBD1 (6 bases). This CDR3 comprises 13 residues. Between the trimmed V and J ends, which lost 6 bases and 2 bases, there was a span of 10 bases. The germline V gene has CDR1 LNHDA and CDR2 SQIVND (reference sequence). The CDR3 coding sequence is TGTGCCAGTAGCGCCACAGGGAACTATGGCTACACCTTC. The encoded protein is CASSATGNYGYTF.

The chain links TRBV7-2 to TRBJ1-2; no firm D call. CDR3 size: 10 residues. With 6 bases removed from V and 4 bases from J, the gap between germline ends came to 3 bases. Looked up from germline, CDR1 is SGHTA and CDR2 is FQGNSA. CDR3 in DNA: TGTGCCAGCAGTAGCTATGGCTACACCTTC. Its translation: CASSSYGYTF.

This chain joins TRBV30 and TRBJ2-1, with D possibly TRBD2 on 8 matching bases. The CDR3 totals 13 residues. The V gene's germline CDR1 is GTSNPN and CDR2 SVGIG (reference sequence). Trimming removed 1 base from V and 10 bases from J, with 14 bases in between. For the CDR3, the DNA is TGTGCCTGGAGTGCGGGAGGGGGCACCGAGCAGTTCTTC. Translation: CAWSAGGGTEQFF.

This chain links TRBV28 with TRBJ2-3; the D is unclear. The CDR3 consists of 15 residues. Trimming shortened V by 5 bases and J by 0 bases, and 12 bases separated the two germline ends. The germline gives CDR1 MDHEN, CDR2 SYDVKM. CDR3 DNA: TGTGCCAGCAGTCCTGGTGTCCAGAGCACAGATACGCAGTATTTT. Amino acid sequence: CASSPGVQSTDTQYF.

The genes are TRBV15 and TRBJ2-1, with D tentatively TRBD1 or TRBD2 (5 bases each). The germline gives CDR1 LNHNV, CDR2 YYDKDF (reference sequence). V lost 3 bases and J lost 0, with 9 bases in between. There are 15 residues in the CDR3. The CDR3 DNA sequence: TGTGCCACCAGCAGTGAGGGGAGCTCCTACAATGAGCAGTTCTTC. Translating it yields CATSSEGSSYNEQFF.

V is TRBV24-1 and J is TRBJ2-2; 12 bases map to TRBD1. Germline V lookup: CDR1 KGHDR, CDR2 SFDVKD. This CDR3 has 15 amino acids. The trim removed 8 bases at V and 8 bases at J, leaving 8 bases unmatched. CDR3: CATTGTGGEFGELFF. As DNA, the CDR3 is TGTGCCACCACCGGGACAGGGGGCGAATTTGGGGAGCTGTTTTTT.

This clone was detected a few times. The J gene is TRBJ2-5, the V gene TRBV21-1; the table's D gene call, TRBD2, was not cross checked with the DNA. TRBV21-1 is a recognized pseudogene. The CDR3 is made up of 20 amino acids. The CDR3 DNA sequence: TGTGCCAGCAGTGTTCTACCGGGACTAGCGGGAGGGCGGTGGGAAGAGACCCAGTACTTC. It specifies CASSVLPGLAGGRWEETQYF.

The chain carries TRBV7-8 and TRBJ2-7; no firm D call. This CDR3 has 16 amino acids. Germline V lookup: CDR1 SGHVS, CDR2 FQNEAQ. The V end was cut by 5 bases, the J end by 7 bases, with 24 bases between. The CDR3 bases are TGTGCCAGCAGCCCCATGGTTACAGTGGCCGCAGGAGAGCAGTACTTC. Amino acids: CASSPMVTVAAGEQYF. Drawing the rest from reference TRBV7-8 and TRBJ2-7, the complete variable domain is GAGVSQSPRYKVAKRGQDVALRCDPISGHVSLFWYQQALGQGPEFLTYFQNEAQLDKSGLPSDRFFAERPEGSVSTLKIQRTQQEDSAVYLCASSPMVTVAAGEQYFGPGTRLTVT.

The rearrangement links TRBV30 to TRBJ1-1; D unclear. The germline CDR1 and CDR2 sequences are GTSNPN and SVGIG (reference sequence). V was cut by 1 base and J by 8 bases, with 11 bases left in between. The CDR3 length is 12 residues. CDR3 DNA sequence: TGTGCCTGGAGTGGGGAGCCGACGGAAGCTTTCTTT. This codes for CAWSGEPTEAFF.

The chain joins TRBV5-1 to TRBJ2-2; 14 bases agree with TRBD2. This CDR3 has 18 amino acids. The trim removed 4 bases at V and 4 bases at J, leaving 9 bases unmatched. Germline-derived CDR1 and CDR2 are SGHRS and YFSETQ. The CDR3 spells CASSTGLAGGFTTGELFF. The CDR3 coding sequence is TGCGCCAGCAGCACCGGACTAGCGGGAGGCTTTACCACCGGGGAGCTGTTTTTT.